One sample yielded the 9 T cell receptor beta chains listed below, sequenced in a study of blood T cell repertoires in COVID-19. Sequencing was performed with immunoSEQ multiplex PCR; in TCRdb, only in-frame clones are kept and a portion is missing. The table records 100,000 to 150,000 clones, 65% to 90% of them present only once. The sample comprised peripheral blood. The receptors shown here come from a man at least 80 years old with active or convalescent COVID-19.

The V gene is TRBV4-2, the J gene TRBJ1-3; possibly TRBD1 for D (6 bases). The CDR3 is made up of 16 amino acids. The V gene lost 0 bases and the J gene lost 4 bases, with 13 bases spanning the gap. Germline V gene data show CDR1 as LGHNA and CDR2 as YNFKEQ. The CDR3 reads CASSQDPTGFGNTIYF. CDR3 bases: TGTGCCAGCAGCCAAGACCCCACAGGGTTCGGAAACACCATATATTTT.

The genes are TRBV14 and TRBJ2-3; D is perhaps TRBD1 (6 bases). The CDR3 is 15 residues long. The germline CDR1 and CDR2 sequences are SGHDN and FVKESK. Trimming stripped 5 bases from V and 3 bases from J, with 15 bases between. CDR3 protein: CASSRSTGSTDTQYF. The CDR3 DNA reads as TGTGCCAGCAGCAGGAGCACAGGGAGTACAGATACGCAGTATTTT. The whole variable domain, filled in from reference TRBV14 and TRBJ2-3, reads EAGVTQFPSHSVIEKGQTVTLRCDPISGHDNLYWYRRVMGKEIKFLLHFVKESKQDESGMPNNRFLAERTGGTYSTLKVQPAELEDSGVYFCASSRSTGSTDTQYFGPGTRLTVL.

J is TRBJ2-5 and V is TRBV4-2, with a tentative D call TRBD1 (5 bases). Trimming removed 4 bases at V and 2 bases at J, with 8 bases between. The CDR3 consists of 13 residues. Germline V gene lookup returns CDR1 LGHNA and CDR2 YNFKEQ. CDR3 in amino acids: CASSRGLQETQYF. CDR3 in DNA: TGTGCCAGCAGCCGGGGCCTACAAGAGACCCAGTACTTC.

The V call is TRBV5-5, the J call TRBJ1-6; D gene unclear. CDR1 is SGHKS and CDR2 is YYEKEE in the germline V gene (reference sequence). This CDR3 region has 15 residues. The ends were cut back, 0 bases at V and 9 bases at J, with 13 bases in the middle. The CDR3 coding sequence is TGTGCCAGCAGCTTGGCCGGAGGAGATCGTTCACCCCTCCACTTT. As protein: CASSLAGGDRSPLHF.

CDR3 sequence (DNA): TGTGCCAGCAGCCAAGATCAGTTACTACAAGAGACCCAGTACTTC. It is translated as CASSQDQLLQETQYF. The chain links TRBV4-2 to TRBJ2-5; D gene uncertain. CDR3 length equals 15 residues. V was shortened by 0 bases and J by 2 bases, with 10 bases between the two germline ends. Germline assignment: CDR1 LGHNA and CDR2 YNFKEQ.

This sequence joins TRBV21-1 and TRBJ1-4. TRBV21-1 is tagged as a pseudogene. This CDR3 has 17 residues. CDR3 coding DNA: TGTGCCAGCAGCATAAATGACCTCGGAGGCTTTAATGAAAAACTGTTTTTT. This sequence encodes CASSINDLGGFNEKLFF.

V gene TRBV28 combines with J gene TRBJ1-6, with 9 bases identical to TRBD1. This CDR3 is 17 amino acids long. V gave up 6 bases and J gave up 6 bases; unmatched junction bases: 12. The germline V gene encodes CDR1 MDHEN and CDR2 SYDVKM. Here the CDR3 DNA reads TGTGCCAGCAGCATAGGACAGGGGCGGTGGGTTAATTCACCCCTCCACTTT. It codes for CASSIGQGRWVNSPLHF.

The J gene is TRBJ1-1, the V gene TRBV11-3, with D possibly TRBD1 on 6 matching bases. The CDR3 extends over 13 amino acids. V was clipped by 6 bases and J by 5 bases, with 13 bases between them. Germline V CDR1 and CDR2: SGHNT, YENEEA. The CDR3 spells CASSQQGGTEAFF. The CDR3 DNA follows: TGTGCCAGCAGTCAACAGGGAGGGACTGAAGCTTTCTTT.

J is TRBJ1-1 and V is TRBV19; D uncertain. Germline-derived CDR1 and CDR2 are LNHDA and SQIVND (reference sequence). V lost 3 bases and J 5 bases, leaving 10 bases between the germline ends. There are 13 residues in the CDR3. The CDR3 nucleotides read TGTGCCAGTAGTATGAAGGGAGATACTGAAGCTTTCTTT. Translation gives CASSMKGDTEAFF.